This is a list of T cell receptor beta chains from one sample in a study of shared clonotypes between healthy human individuals. Clones were sequenced by immunoSEQ multiplex PCR, and TCRdb holds only the in-frame ones, with some missing. The repertoire holds more than 2 million clones, with 85% to 95% as singletons. Specimen: naive CD4+ T cells sorted from blood. The receptors were sampled from a man in his late teens or twenties in good health. CDR3s include the opening cysteine and the closing phenylalanine or tryptophan.

J,V,CDR3
TRBJ1-4,TRBV10-3,CAIRQEATNEKLFF
TRBJ2-1,TRBV18,CASSPKPQGSSYNEQFF
TRBJ2-7,TRBV4-2,CASSHLPRAGDPYEQYF
TRBJ2-2,TRBV5-1,CASSFGLEEKELFF
TRBJ1-3,TRBV19,CASSIGTGNTIYF
TRBJ1-3,TRBV5-1,CASSWGEENTIYF
TRBJ1-1,TRBV6-1,CASSDGKAFF
TRBJ2-5,TRBV10-3,CAITDIHGETQYF
TRBJ1-2,TRBV5-1,CASSLAGQGRGYTF
TRBJ1-5,TRBV6-1,CASSLSGGLQPQHF
TRBJ2-7,TRBV12-5,CASGLTSGFYEQYF
TRBJ2-7,TRBV6-1,CASRTGGSSYEQYF
TRBJ1-1,TRBV25-1,CASSIQGVNTEAFF
TRBJ2-7,TRBV30,CAWSVLRDRGYEQYF
TRBJ1-2,TRBV5-4,CASPGADLNYGYTF
TRBJ2-7,TRBV6-1,CASSENGGSYEQYF
TRBJ1-4,TRBV10-3,CAISEGGKLFF
TRBJ1-4,TRBV27,CASRREKLFF